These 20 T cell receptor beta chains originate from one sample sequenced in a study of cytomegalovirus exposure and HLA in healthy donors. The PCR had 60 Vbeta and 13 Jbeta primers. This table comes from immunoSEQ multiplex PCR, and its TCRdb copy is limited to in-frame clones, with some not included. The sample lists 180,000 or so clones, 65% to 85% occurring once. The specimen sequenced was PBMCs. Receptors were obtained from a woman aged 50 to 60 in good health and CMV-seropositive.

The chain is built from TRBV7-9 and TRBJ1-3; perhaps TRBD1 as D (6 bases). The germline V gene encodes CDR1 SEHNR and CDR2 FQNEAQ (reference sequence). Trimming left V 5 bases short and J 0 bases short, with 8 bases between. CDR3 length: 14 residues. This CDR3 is CASSGGYSGNTIYF. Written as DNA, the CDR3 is TGTGCCAGCAGCGGGGGCTACTCTGGAAACACCATATATTTT.

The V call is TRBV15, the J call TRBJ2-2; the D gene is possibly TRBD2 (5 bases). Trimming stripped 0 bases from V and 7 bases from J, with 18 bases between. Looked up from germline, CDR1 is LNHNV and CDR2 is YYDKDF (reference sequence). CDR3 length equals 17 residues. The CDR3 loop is CATSRDRGHLNSGELFF. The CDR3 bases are TGTGCCACCAGCAGAGATCGAGGGCACCTAAATAGCGGGGAGCTGTTTTTT.

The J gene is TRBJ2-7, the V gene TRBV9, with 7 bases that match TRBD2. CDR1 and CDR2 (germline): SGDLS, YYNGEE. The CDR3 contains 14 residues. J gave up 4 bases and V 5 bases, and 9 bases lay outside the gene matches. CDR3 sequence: CASSPYREEYEQYF. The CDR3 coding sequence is TGTGCCAGCAGTCCTTACCGGGAGGAGTACGAGCAGTACTTC.

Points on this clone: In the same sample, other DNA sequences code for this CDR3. DNA for the CDR3: TGTGCCAGCAGTTACTCGAGGCTGGCGAACACCGGGGAGCTGTTTTTT. Translated, it gives CASSYSRLANTGELFF. The gene calls are TRBV6-6 and TRBJ2-2; D gene unclear. Trimming removed 0 bases from V and 0 bases from J, with 8 bases in between. The CDR3 sequence is 16 residues long. The germline CDR1 and CDR2 sequences are MNHNY and SVGAGI (reference sequence).

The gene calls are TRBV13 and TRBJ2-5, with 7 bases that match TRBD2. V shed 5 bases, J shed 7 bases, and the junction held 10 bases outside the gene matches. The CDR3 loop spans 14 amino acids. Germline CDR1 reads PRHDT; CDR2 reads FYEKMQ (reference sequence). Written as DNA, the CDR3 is TGTGCCAGCAGCCGCCCCTTGGGGGAGGGGACCCAGTACTTC. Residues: CASSRPLGEGTQYF.

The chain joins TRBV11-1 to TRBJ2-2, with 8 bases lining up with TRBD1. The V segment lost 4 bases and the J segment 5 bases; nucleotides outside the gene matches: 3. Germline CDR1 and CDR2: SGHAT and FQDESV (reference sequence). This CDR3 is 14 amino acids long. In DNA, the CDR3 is TGTGCCAGCAGCTCAAACAGGGGGACCGGGGAGCTGTTTTTT. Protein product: CASSSNRGTGELFF. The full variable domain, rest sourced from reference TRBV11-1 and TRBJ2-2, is EAEVAQSPRYKITEKSQAVAFWCDPISGHATLYWYRQILGQGPELLVQFQDESVVDDSQLPKDRFSAERLKGVDSTLKIQPAELGDSAMYLCASSSNRGTGELFFGEGSRLTVL.

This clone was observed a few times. In DNA form, the CDR3 reads TGTGCCAGCACCTCCACGGCGGGCCAGCCCCAGCATTTT. Its protein is CASTSTAGQPQHF. The V and J genes are TRBV6-5 and TRBJ1-5; no clear D gene. The germline V gene has CDR1 MNHEY and CDR2 SVGAGI. With 7 bases removed from V and 7 bases from J, the gap between germline ends came to 14 bases. The CDR3 has 13 amino acids.

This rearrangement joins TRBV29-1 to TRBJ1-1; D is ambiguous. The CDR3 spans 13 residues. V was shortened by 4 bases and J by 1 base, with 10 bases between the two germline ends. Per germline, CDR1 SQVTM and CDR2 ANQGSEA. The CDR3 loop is CSVGRQANTEAFF. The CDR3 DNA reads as TGCAGCGTTGGGAGGCAGGCGAACACTGAAGCTTTCTTT.

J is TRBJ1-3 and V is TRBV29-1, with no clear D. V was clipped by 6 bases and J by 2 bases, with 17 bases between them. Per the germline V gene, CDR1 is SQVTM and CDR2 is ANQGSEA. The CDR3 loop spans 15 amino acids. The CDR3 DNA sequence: TGCAGCGTGGCGGGATCCCTGGGAACTGGAAACACCATATATTTT. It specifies CSVAGSLGTGNTIYF.

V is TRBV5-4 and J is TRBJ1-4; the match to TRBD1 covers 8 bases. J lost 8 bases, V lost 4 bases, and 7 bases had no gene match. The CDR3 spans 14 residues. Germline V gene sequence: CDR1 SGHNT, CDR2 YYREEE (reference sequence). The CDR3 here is CASSLDRVEEKLFF. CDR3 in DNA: TGTGCCAGCAGCCTGGACAGGGTTGAAGAAAAACTGTTTTTT.

CDR3 amino acids: CASSRGSSYNEQFF. CDR3 sequence (DNA): TGTGCCAGCAGCAGGGGTAGCTCCTACAATGAGCAGTTCTTC. V gene TRBV11-3 combines with J gene TRBJ2-1; possibly TRBD1 for D (5 bases). Per the germline V gene, CDR1 is SGHNT and CDR2 is YENEEA. The CDR3 runs to 14 residues. V lost 5 bases and J 0 bases, leaving 8 bases between the germline ends.

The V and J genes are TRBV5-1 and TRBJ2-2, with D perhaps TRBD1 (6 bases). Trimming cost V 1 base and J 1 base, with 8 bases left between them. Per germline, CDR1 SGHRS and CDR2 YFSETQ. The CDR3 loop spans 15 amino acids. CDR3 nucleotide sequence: TGCGCCAGCAGCTTGACAGGGCGGAACACCGGGGAGCTGTTTTTT. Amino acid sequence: CASSLTGRNTGELFF.

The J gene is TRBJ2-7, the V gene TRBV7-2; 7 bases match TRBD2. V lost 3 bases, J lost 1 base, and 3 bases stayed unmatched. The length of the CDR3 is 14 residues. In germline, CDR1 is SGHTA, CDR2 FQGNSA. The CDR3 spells CASSFSAGSYEQYF. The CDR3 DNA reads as TGTGCCAGCAGCTTCTCAGCGGGGTCCTACGAGCAGTACTTC.

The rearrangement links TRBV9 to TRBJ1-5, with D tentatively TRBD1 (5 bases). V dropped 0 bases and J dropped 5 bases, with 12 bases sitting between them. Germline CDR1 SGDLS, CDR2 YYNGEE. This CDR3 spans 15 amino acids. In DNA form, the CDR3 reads TGTGCCAGCAGCGTAGGAATTTCGGGGGATCAGCCCCAGCATTTT. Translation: CASSVGISGDQPQHF.

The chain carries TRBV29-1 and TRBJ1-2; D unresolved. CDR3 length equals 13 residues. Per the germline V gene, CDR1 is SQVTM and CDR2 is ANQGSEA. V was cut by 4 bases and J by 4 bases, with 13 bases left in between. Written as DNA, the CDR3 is TGCAGCGTTGGTGCAGAGAGGAGCTATGGCTACACCTTC. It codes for CSVGAERSYGYTF.

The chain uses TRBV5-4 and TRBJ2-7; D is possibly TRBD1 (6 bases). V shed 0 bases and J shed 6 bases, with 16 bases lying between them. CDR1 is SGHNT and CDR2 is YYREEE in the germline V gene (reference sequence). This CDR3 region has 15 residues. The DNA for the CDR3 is TGTGCCAGCAGCTTGGCCCCCGCAGGGGCGGGCGAGCAGTACTTC. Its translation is CASSLAPAGAGEQYF.

CDR3 DNA sequence: TGTGCCAGCAGCTTGGGACTAGCGGGAATTTCGGGAGATACGCAGTATTTT. Amino acid sequence: CASSLGLAGISGDTQYF. J is TRBJ2-3 and V is TRBV5-4, with TRBD2 matching 11 bases. CDR1 SGHNT and CDR2 YYREEE come from the germline V gene (reference sequence). The J segment lost 5 bases and the V segment lost 0 bases, leaving 8 bases of the junction unmatched. CDR3 length: 17 amino acids.

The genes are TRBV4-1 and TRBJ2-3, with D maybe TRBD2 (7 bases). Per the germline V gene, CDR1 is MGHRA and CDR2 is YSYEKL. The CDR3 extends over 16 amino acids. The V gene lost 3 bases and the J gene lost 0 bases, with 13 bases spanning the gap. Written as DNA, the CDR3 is TGCGCCAGCAGCCAGATGGCGGGGGCTAGCACAGATACGCAGTATTTT. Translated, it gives CASSQMAGASTDTQYF.

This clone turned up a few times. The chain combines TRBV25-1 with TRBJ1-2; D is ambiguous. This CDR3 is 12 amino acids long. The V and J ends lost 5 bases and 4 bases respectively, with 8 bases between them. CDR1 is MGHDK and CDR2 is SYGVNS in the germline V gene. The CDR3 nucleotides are TGTGCCAGCAGTCCGGAGGGCTATGGCTACACCTTC. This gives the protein CASSPEGYGYTF.

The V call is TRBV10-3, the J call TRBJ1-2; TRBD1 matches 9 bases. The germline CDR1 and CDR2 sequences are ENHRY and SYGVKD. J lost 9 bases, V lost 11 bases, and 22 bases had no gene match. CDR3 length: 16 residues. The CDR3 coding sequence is TGTGCCTCCTCCCTGTCGGGACAGGGCCTTTCGGAAAGCTACACCTTC. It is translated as CASSLSGQGLSESYTF.